This record covers a single TCR beta chain. The antigen it recognizes is unknown. No base quality information exists; no much larger clone differs at one position. The collaborating institutions used their own protocols to collect whole blood in K2EDTA tubes. Collaborator samples were shipped for TCRbeta analysis as frozen whole blood, isolated PBMCs, or DNA extracted from either sample type. TCRbeta CDR3 regions were amplified from genomic DNA using the immunoSEQ Assay, a bias-controlled multiplex PCR. The study's own analysis went as follows. Nucleated cell counts per sample were estimated from amplification of reference gene primers within the assay. To quantify the absolute abundance of each unique TCRbeta CDR3 rearrangement, sequence reads were collapsed and filtered. For each sample, productive Simpson clonality was calculated by taking the square root of Simpson's diversity index across productive rearrangements. In its TCRdb copy, this immuneACCESS table keeps in-frame sequences only and misses some clones. Where compared with another copy, unresolved V genes explain less than half of these, and the others have no known cause. V and J calls and clone size are those listed in that table; D and trimming were worked out from the DNA. The sample table records some 120,000 clones; roughly 87% of these occur just once. Jointly, the top ten make up 6.6% of the sample.

These data originate in a study of blood T cell repertoires in COVID-19 (dated by TCRdb to about 2020). With regard to the full study: Samples from collaborators originated in the United States, Italy and Spain and spanned both the acute and convalescent phases of COVID-19. The material from the prospective study consisted of cDNA or gDNA derived from T cells, B-cell-depleted T cells, or PBMCs. The dataset comprised deeply sampled blood TCRbeta repertoires from subjects exposed to, actively infected with, or recovered from COVID-19. A freely available public database, intended as a resource for researchers studying the immune response to SARS-CoV-2, is where the repertoires were released. Samples were obtained from the ongoing ImmuneRACE study (first 160 participants) and from roughly 1,300 subjects provided by 6 global collaborators. The sample metadata nearly always contained a de-identified subject ID, COVID-19 status, age in years and sex. Where available, HLA class I and class II types were obtained from metadata supplied by the sample provider rather than from assay-based typing. Overall study outcomes, separate from this receptor: The quantity of clinical and demographic metadata differed by source and by participant and was supplied without curation.

The source of this sequence is an elderly man with active or convalescent COVID-19. The sample consisted of peripheral blood.

Read as DNA, the sequence is TGTGCCAGCATCCAACGACAGGGGGCTGGCTACACCTTC. The encoded protein is CASIQRQGAGYTF. The chain links TRBV6-5 with TRBJ1-2; 10 bases in between match TRBD1. The CDR3, from cysteine to phenylalanine, totals 13 residues. The DNA shown is the 39-base CDR3, in frame from base 1. V is pruned by 7 bases and J by 7 bases, leaving 6 bases of the junction without a gene match. The germline V gene yields MNHEY for CDR1 and SVGAGI for CDR2.